In this sample, the clone carrying this T cell receptor beta chain turned up once. These data come from a study of blood T cell repertoires in COVID-19. CDR1 is MNHEY and CDR2 is SVGEGT in the germline V gene. The CDR3 contains 14 residues. V dropped 5 bases and J dropped 5 bases, with 10 bases sitting between them. TCRdb's table, derived via immunoSEQ multiplex PCR, lists solely in-frame clones and lacks some. Here the sample spans around 250,000 clones, roughly 82% being singletons. Input material: peripheral blood. The TCR comes from a woman older than 75 with COVID-19, enrolled during active disease. The rearrangement uses TRBV6-2 or TRBV6-3 and TRBJ1-6, with unresolved D. The CDR3: CASSPRPDNSPLHF. CDR3 sequence (DNA): TGTGCCAGCAGTCCCAGGCCGGATAATTCACCCCTCCACTTT.